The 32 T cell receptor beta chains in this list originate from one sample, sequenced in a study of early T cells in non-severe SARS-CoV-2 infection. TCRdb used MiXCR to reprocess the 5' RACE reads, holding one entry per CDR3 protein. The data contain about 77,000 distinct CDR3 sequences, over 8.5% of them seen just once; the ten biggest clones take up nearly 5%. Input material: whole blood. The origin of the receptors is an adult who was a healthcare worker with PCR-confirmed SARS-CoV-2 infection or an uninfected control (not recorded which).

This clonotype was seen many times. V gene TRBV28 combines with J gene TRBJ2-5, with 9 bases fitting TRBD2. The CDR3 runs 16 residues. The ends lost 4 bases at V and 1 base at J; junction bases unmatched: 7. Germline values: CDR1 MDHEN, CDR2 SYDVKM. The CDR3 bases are TGTGCCAGCAGTTCTAGACTAGCGGCCTCCCAAGAGACCCAGTACTTC. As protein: CASSSRLAASQETQYF.

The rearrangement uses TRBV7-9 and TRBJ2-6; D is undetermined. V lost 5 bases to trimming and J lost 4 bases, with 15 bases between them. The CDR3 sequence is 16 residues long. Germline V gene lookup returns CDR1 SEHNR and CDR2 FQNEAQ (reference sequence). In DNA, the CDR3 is TGTGCCAGCAGCCCTCACAGATTAGCCGGGGCCAACGTCCTGACTTTC. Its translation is CASSPHRLAGANVLTF. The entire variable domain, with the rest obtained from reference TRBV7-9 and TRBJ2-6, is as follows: DTGVSQNPRHKITKRGQNVTFRCDPISEHNRLYWYRQTLGQGPEFLTYFQNEAQLEKSRLLSDRFSAERPKGSFSTLEIQRTEQGDSAMYLCASSPHRLAGANVLTFGAGSRLTVL.

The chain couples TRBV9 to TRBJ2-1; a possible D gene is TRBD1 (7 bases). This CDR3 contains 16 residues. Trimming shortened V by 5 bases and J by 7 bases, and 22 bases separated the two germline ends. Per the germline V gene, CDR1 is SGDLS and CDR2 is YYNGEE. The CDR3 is CASSASGGLMGNEQFF. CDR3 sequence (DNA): TGTGCCAGCAGTGCCTCAGGGGGGCTCATGGGGAATGAGCAGTTCTTC.

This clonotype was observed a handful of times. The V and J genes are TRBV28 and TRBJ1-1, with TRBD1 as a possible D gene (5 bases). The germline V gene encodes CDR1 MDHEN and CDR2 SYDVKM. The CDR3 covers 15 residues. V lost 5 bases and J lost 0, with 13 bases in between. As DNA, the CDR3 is TGTGCCAGCAGTGGGAGGGGTAGGGTGAACACTGAAGCTTTCTTT. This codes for CASSGRGRVNTEAFF.

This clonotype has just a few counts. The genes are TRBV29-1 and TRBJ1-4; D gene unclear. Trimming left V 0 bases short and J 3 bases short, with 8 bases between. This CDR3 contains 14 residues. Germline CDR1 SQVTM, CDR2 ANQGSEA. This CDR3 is CSVEDWSSNEKLFF. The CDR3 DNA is TGCAGCGTTGAAGATTGGTCGTCTAATGAAAAACTGTTTTTT.

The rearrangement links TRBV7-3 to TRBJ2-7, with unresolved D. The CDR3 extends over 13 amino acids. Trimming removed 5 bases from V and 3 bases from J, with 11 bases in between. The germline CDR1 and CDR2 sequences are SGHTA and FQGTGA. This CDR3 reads CASSRNPGYEQYF. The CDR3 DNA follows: TGTGCCAGCAGCCGCAATCCGGGCTACGAGCAGTACTTC.

CDR3 protein: CSARDLGLAGGVSEQYF. CDR3 sequence (DNA): TGCAGTGCTAGAGATCTCGGACTAGCGGGAGGGGTTAGCGAGCAGTACTTC. The rearrangement links TRBV20-1 to TRBJ2-7, with TRBD2 matching over 15 bases. With 0 bases clipped from V and 6 bases from J, the junction kept 9 bases outside the gene matches. CDR1 is DFQATT and CDR2 is SNEGSKA in the germline V gene (reference sequence). The CDR3 runs to 17 residues.

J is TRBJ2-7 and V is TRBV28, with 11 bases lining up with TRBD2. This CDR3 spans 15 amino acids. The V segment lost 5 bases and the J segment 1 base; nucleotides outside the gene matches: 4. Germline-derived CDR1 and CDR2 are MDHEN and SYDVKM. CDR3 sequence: CASSPGTSGSYEQYF. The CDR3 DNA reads TGTGCCAGCAGTCCCGGGACTAGCGGTTCCTACGAGCAGTACTTC.

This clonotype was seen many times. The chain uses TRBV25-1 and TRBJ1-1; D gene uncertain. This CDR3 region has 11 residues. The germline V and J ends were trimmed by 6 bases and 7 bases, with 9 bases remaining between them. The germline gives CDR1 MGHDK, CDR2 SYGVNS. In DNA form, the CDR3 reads TGTGCCAGCAGGGGGAACGGTGAAGCTTTCTTT. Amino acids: CASRGNGEAFF.

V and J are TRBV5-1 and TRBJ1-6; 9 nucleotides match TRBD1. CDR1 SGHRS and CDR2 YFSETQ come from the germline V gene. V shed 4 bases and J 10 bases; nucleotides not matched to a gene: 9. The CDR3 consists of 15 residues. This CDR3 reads CASSMTGGRESPLHF. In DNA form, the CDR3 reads TGCGCCAGCAGCATGACAGGGGGGCGAGAATCACCCCTCCACTTT.

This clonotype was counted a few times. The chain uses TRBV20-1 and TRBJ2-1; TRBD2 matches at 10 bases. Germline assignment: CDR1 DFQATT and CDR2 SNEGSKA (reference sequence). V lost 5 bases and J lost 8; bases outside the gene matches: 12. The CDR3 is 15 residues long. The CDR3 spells CSAPGSASGSDEQFF. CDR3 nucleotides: TGCAGTGCTCCCGGATCGGCTAGCGGGAGTGATGAGCAGTTCTTC.

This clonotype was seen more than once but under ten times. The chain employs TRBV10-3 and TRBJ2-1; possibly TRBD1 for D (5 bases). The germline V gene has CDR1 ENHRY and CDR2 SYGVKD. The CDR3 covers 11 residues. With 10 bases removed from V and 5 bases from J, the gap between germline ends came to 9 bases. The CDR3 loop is CASARDNEQFF. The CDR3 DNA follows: TGTGCCAGCGCCAGGGACAATGAGCAGTTCTTC.

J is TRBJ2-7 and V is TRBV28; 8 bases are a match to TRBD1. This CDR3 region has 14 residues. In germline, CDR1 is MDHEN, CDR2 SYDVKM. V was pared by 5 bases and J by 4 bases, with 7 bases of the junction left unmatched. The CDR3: CASSAWDRFYEQYF. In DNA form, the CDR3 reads TGTGCCAGCAGTGCTTGGGACAGGTTTTACGAGCAGTACTTC. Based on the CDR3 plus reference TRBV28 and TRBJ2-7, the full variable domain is DVKVTQSSRYLVKRTGEKVFLECVQDMDHENMFWYRQDPGLGLRLIYFSYDVKMKEKGDIPEGYSVSREKKERFSLILESASTNQTSMYLCASSAWDRFYEQYFGPGTRLTVT.

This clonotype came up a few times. The CDR3 sequence: CASSLTWGFSYNEQFF. The CDR3 nucleotides read TGTGCCAGCAGCCTGACGTGGGGGTTCTCCTACAATGAGCAGTTCTTC. The chain links TRBV7-2 to TRBJ2-1; D possibly uses TRBD1 or TRBD2 (5 bases each). V lost 5 bases, J lost 0 bases, and 14 bases lay in between. In germline, CDR1 is SGHTA, CDR2 FQGNSA. This CDR3 is built from 16 residues. Full variable domain (remainder filled in from reference TRBV7-2 and TRBJ2-1): GAGVSQSPSNKVTEKGKDVELRCDPISGHTALYWYRQSLGQGLEFLIYFQGNSAPDKSGLPSDRFSAERTGGSVSTLTIQRTQQEDSAVYLCASSLTWGFSYNEQFFGPGTRLTVL.

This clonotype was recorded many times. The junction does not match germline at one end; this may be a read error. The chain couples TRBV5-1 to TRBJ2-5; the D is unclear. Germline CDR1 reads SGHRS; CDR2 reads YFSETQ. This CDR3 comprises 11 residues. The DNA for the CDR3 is TGTGCCAGCAGCTTCCAAGAGACCCAGTACTTC. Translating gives CASSFQETQYF.

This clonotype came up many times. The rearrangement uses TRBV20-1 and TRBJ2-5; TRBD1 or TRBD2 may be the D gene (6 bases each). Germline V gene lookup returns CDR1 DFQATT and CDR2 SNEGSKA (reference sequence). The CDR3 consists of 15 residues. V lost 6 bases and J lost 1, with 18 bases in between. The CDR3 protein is CSASGAITRQETQYF. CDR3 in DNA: TGCAGTGCGTCGGGGGCGATAACGCGCCAAGAGACCCAGTACTTC.

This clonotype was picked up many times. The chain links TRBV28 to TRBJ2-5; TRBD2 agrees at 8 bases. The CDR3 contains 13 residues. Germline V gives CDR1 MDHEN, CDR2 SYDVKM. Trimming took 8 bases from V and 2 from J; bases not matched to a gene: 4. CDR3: CASSSGGQETQYF. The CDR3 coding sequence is TGTGCCAGCTCCAGCGGGGGACAAGAGACCCAGTACTTC.

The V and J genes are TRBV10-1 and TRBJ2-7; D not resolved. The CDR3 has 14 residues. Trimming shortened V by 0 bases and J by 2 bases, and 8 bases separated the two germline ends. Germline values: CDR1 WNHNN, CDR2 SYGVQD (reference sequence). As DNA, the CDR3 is TGCGCCAGCAGTGAGTCGGTTGGCCCCTACGAGCAGTACTTC. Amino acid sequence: CASSESVGPYEQYF.

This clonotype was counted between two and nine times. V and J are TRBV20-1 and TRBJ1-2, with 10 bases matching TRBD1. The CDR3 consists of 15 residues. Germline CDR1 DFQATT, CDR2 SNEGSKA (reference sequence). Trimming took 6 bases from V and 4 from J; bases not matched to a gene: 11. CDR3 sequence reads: CSAPRTGGSGYGYTF. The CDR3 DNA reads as TGCAGTGCACCCAGGACAGGGGGAAGCGGCTATGGCTACACCTTC.

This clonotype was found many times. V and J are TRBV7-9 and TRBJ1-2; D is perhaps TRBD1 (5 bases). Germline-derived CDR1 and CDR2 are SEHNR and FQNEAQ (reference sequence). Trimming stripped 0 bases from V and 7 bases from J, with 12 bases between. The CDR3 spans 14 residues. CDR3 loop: CASSLAGQGLGYTF. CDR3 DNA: TGTGCCAGCAGCTTAGCAGGCCAGGGACTTGGCTACACCTTC.

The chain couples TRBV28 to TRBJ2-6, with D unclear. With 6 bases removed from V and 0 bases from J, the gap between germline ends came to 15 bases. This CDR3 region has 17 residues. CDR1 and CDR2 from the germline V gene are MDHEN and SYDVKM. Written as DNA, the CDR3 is TGTGCCAGCAGATCCCCGGACGGCTACTCTGGGGCCAACGTCCTGACTTTC. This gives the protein CASRSPDGYSGANVLTF.

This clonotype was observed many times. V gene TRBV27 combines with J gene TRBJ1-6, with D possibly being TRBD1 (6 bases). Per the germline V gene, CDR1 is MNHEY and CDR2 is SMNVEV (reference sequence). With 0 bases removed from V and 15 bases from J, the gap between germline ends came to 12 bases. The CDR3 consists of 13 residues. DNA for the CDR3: TGTGCCAGCAGTTTATCGGGGGGGCAGCACCTCCACTTT. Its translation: CASSLSGGQHLHF.

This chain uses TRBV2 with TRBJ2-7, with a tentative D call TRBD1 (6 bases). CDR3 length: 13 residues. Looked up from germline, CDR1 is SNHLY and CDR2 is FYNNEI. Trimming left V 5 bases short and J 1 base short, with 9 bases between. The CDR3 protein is CASSYDRSYEQYF. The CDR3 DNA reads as TGTGCCAGCAGTTATGACAGGTCCTACGAGCAGTACTTC.

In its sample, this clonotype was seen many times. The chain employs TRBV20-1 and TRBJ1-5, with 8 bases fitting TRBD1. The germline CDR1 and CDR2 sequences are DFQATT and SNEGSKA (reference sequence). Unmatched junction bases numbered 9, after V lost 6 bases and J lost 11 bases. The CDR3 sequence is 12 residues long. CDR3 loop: CSARTGQGAQHF. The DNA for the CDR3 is TGCAGTGCCCGGACAGGGCAGGGGGCCCAGCATTTT.

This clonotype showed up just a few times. CDR3 sequence reads: CASSLASTGQYF. CDR3 bases: TGTGCCAGCAGCTTAGCTTCCACTGGACAGTACTTC. The chain employs TRBV11-1 and TRBJ2-7; D call uncertain. Germline CDR1 is SGHAT and CDR2 is FQDESV (reference sequence). This CDR3 comprises 12 residues. V shed 0 bases and J shed 10 bases, with 10 bases lying between them.

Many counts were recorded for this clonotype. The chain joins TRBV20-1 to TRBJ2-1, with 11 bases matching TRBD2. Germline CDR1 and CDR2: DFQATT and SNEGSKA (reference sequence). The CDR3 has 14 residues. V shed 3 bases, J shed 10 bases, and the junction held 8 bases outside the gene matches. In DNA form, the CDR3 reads TGCAGTGCTAGCGGGACTAGCGGACTTCAGGAGCAGTTCTTC. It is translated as CSASGTSGLQEQFF.

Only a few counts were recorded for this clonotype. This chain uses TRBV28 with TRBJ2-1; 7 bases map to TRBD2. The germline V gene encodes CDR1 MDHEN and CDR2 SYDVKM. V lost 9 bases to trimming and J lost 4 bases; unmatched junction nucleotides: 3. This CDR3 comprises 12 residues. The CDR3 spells CASLAGYNEQFF. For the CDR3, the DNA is TGTGCCAGTTTAGCGGGTTACAATGAGCAGTTCTTC.

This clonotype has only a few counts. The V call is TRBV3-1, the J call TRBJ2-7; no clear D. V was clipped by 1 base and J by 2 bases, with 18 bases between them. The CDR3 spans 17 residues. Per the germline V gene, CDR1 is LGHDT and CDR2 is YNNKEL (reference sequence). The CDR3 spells CASSQVPGSFSAYEQYF. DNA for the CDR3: TGTGCCAGCAGCCAAGTTCCGGGCTCCTTCTCAGCCTACGAGCAGTACTTC.

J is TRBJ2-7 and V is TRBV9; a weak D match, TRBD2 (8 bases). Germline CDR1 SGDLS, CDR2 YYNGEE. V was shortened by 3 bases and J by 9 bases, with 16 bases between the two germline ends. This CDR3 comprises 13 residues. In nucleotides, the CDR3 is TGTGCCAGCAGCGGATTGACAGGGACTAGGCAGTACTTC. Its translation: CASSGLTGTRQYF. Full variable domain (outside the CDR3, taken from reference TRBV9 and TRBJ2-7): DSGVTQTPKHLITATGQRVTLRCSPRSGDLSVYWYQQSLDQGLQFLIQYYNGEERAKGNILERFSAQQFPDLHSELNLSSLELGDSALYFCASSGLTGTRQYFGPGTRLTVT.

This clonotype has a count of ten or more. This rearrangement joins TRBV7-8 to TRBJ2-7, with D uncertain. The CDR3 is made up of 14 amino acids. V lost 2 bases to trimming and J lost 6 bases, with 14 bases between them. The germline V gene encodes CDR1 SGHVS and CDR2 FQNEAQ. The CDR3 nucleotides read TGTGCCAGCAGCTTATTCCCCGAGAAGGGCGAGCAGTACTTC. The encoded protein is CASSLFPEKGEQYF.

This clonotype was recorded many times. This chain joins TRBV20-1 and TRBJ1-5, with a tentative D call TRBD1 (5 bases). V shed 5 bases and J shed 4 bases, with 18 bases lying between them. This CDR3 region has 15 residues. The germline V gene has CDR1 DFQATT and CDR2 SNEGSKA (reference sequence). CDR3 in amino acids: CSAPLQGAGNQPQHF. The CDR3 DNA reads TGCAGTGCTCCTCTTCAGGGTGCTGGGAATCAGCCCCAGCATTTT.

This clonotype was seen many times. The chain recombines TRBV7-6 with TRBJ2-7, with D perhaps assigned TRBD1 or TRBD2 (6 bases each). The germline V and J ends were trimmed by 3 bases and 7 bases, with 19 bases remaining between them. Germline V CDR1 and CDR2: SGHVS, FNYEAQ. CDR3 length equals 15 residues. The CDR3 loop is CASSLPGSGAREQYF. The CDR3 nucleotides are TGTGCCAGCAGCTTGCCCGGATCGGGGGCGCGGGAGCAGTACTTC.